Given below is one TCR beta chain in context. Its cognate antigen is unknown. TCRdb fed the 5' RACE reads into MiXCR, producing one record per CDR3 protein. Of around 590,000 distinct CDR3 sequences listed, 10% to 15% were seen once; the top ten hold about 15%. These data originate in a study of T cells after yellow fever vaccination. General study results and limits: Boosting was followed by the reappearance of most primary-vaccination clones (just under 97% CD4, around 86% CD8).

This specimen consisted of PBMCs, obtained on the day of the yellow fever booster vaccination. This TCR derives from a man aged 30-40 years who received the YFV17D yellow fever vaccine.

DNA for the CDR3: TGTGCCAGCACCTCGAGGGGCGACGAGCAGTACTTC. This encodes CASTSRGDEQYF. This chain joins TRBV7-9 and TRBJ2-7; D could derive from TRBD1 or TRBD2 (5 bases each). Trimming left V 7 bases short and J 5 bases short, with 12 bases between. In germline, CDR1 is SEHNR, CDR2 FQNEAQ (reference sequence). The CDR3 spans 12 residues.